These 7 T cell receptor beta chains were all obtained from the same sample, sequenced in a study of blood T cell repertoires in COVID-19. Here immunoSEQ multiplex PCR was the method, and the copy in TCRdb shows in-frame clones only, minus some. The sample shows some 320,000 clones, roughly 85% of them seen only once. The material sequenced was peripheral blood. The receptor source for this set is a human donor in a cohort sampled during active COVID-19.

About this clone: The junction and the germline gene differ at one end; a read error may be behind it. J is TRBJ1-2 and V is TRBV6-5; 8 bases align to TRBD1. CDR1 is MNHEY and CDR2 is SVGAGI in the germline V gene. The CDR3 is 16 amino acids. The CDR3 loop is CASSYDRGRSNSGYTF. CDR3 DNA sequence: TGTGCCAGCAGTTACGACAGGGGAAGGTCCAACTCTGGCTACACCTTC.

This chain connects TRBV11-2 to TRBJ2-1, with 12 bases fitting TRBD2. The germline V gene has CDR1 SGHAT and CDR2 FQNNGV. V gave up 4 bases and J gave up 2 bases; unmatched junction bases: 3. The CDR3 consists of 16 residues. This CDR3 reads CASSSRLAGAYNEQFF. DNA of the CDR3: TGTGCCAGCAGCTCTCGACTAGCGGGGGCCTACAATGAGCAGTTCTTC.

The V and J genes are TRBV24-1 and TRBJ1-1; the match to TRBD1 covers 7 bases. Germline assignment: CDR1 KGHDR and CDR2 SFDVKD. V shed 4 bases and J 2 bases; nucleotides not matched to a gene: 3. This CDR3 is built from 14 residues. The CDR3 coding sequence is TGTGCCACCAGTGAACGGGACAGCAACACTGAAGCTTTCTTT. It encodes CATSERDSNTEAFF.

This chain links TRBV10-1 with TRBJ2-1; TRBD2 agrees at 12 bases. The V gene end was trimmed by 5 bases and the J gene end by 0 bases; junction bases not matched to a gene: 8. The CDR3 length is 18 residues. The germline gives CDR1 WNHNN, CDR2 SYGVQD (reference sequence). CDR3 coding DNA: TGCGCCAGCAGTCCGACTAGCGGGGGCCCGCGCTCCTACAATGAGCAGTTCTTC. Its protein product is CASSPTSGGPRSYNEQFF.

The rearrangement uses TRBV27 and TRBJ1-1; 9 positions match TRBD1. After removal of 5 bases from V and 3 bases from J, the junction contained 7 bases not matched to a gene. CDR1 is MNHEY and CDR2 is SMNVEV in the germline V gene (reference sequence). The CDR3 length is 15 residues. CDR3 in amino acids: CASSDGQGRYTEAFF. The CDR3 DNA is TGTGCCAGCAGTGATGGACAGGGGAGGTACACTGAAGCTTTCTTT.

This chain uses TRBV2 with TRBJ1-2; 10 bases agree with TRBD1. Germline CDR1 SNHLY, CDR2 FYNNEI. J was trimmed by 11 bases and V by 2 bases; bases with no gene match: 17. The CDR3 sequence is 17 residues long. The CDR3 here is CASSEYALGSGDRGYTF. In DNA, the CDR3 is TGTGCCAGCAGTGAATATGCCCTCGGGTCTGGGGACAGGGGTTACACCTTC.

The chain joins TRBV6-6 to TRBJ2-7, with 11 bases matching TRBD2. This CDR3 has 15 residues. Per germline, CDR1 MNHNY and CDR2 SVGAGI (reference sequence). The ends lost 6 bases at V and 3 bases at J; junction bases unmatched: 7. The CDR3 DNA is TGTGCCAGCAGCCCCGGGACTAGCGGCTTCTACGAGCAGTACTTC. Translated: CASSPGTSGFYEQYF.